This TCR beta chain appears in the sequencing data of a study of T cell responses to AZD1222 COVID-19 vaccine. General study results and limits: When two AZD1222 doses had been given, Spike-specific TCR breadth and depth rose. In the spike-specific TCR repertoire, nearly half reportedly target unmutated variant regions.

The V and J ends lost 9 bases and 12 bases, in that order; junction bases with no gene match: 12. Germline-derived CDR1 and CDR2 are SGHNT and YYREEE (reference sequence). The CDR3 runs 12 residues. Generated by immunoSEQ multiplex PCR, the TCRdb table keeps only in-frame clones and is missing some. The table includes around 120,000 clones, 86% detected once. A remark on this clone: Antigen specificity is unknown.

The sequenced sample was peripheral blood, obtained 28 days after the second AZD1222 dose. The chain carries TRBV5-4 and TRBJ2-1, with 7 positions matching TRBD2. The sequence was obtained from an adult who received the AZD1222 COVID-19 vaccine. The CDR3 DNA is TGTGCCACTTCGCTAGCGGACCAAAGGCAGTTCTTC. Amino acids: CATSLADQRQFF.